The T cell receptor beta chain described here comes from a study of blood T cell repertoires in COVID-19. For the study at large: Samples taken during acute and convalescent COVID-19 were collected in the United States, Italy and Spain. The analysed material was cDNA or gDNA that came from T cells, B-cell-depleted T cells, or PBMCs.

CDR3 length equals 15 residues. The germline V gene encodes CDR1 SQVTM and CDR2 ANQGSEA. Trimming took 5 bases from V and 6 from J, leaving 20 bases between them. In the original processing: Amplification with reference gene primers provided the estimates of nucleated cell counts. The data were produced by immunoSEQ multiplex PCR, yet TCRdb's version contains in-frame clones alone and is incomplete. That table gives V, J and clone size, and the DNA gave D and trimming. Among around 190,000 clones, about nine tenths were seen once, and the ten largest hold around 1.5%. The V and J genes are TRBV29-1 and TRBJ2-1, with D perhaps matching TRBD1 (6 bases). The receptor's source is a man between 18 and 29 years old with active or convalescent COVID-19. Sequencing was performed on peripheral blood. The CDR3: CSVSYTGTSSNEQFF. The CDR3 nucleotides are TGCAGCGTTTCCTATACAGGGACCTCTTCCAATGAGCAGTTCTTC.